This entry concerns a single T cell receptor beta chain. Antigen specificity is unknown. The CDR3 has 14 residues. Germline CDR1 SQVTM, CDR2 ANQGSEA. Trimming shortened V by 0 bases and J by 8 bases, and 14 bases separated the two germline ends. This record belongs to a study of T cell responses to AZD1222 COVID-19 vaccine. General study results and limits: Two doses of AZD1222 preceded a rise in Spike-specific TCR breadth and depth.

Libraries were prepared by immunoSEQ multiplex PCR; TCRdb keeps only in-frame clonotypes and omits some of them. The table lists 95,000 to 150,000 clones, around 90% of them singletons, with about 4.1% in the top ten. The chain uses TRBV29-1 and TRBJ2-1, with a weak D call TRBD2 (5 bases). The TCR was taken from an adult in good health. This material consisted of peripheral blood, taken on day 0 of MenACWY control vaccination. The CDR3 DNA sequence: TGCAGCGTTGAAGATCACACTAGGGCCGATGAGCAGTTCTTC. This encodes CSVEDHTRADEQFF.